The TCR beta chain described here comes from a study of human T cells and chemical hapten exposure. This clonotype has more than one count but fewer than ten. The antigen remains undetermined. Time point specified: patch test 3, about 24 weeks after DPC sensitization. As for treatment: therapeutic diphenylcyclopropenone sensitization with weekly scalp DPC. Unfractionated whole blood yielded the extracted total RNA. Library construction involved attaching unique molecular identifiers to individual cDNA molecules, which allowed quantitative, reproducible TCR counting. From the RACE reads, TCRdb called clonotypes with MiXCR, one entry per CDR3 protein. The sample yields 30,000 to 50,000 distinct CDR3 sequences, approximately 12% seen once. CDR3 length equals 15 residues. J was trimmed by 7 bases and V by 3 bases; bases with no gene match: 5. In germline, CDR1 is SGHTA, CDR2 FQGNSA. Regarding the study as a whole: Because they had alopecia, donors may respond immunologically unlike healthy people. Expanded TCRs produced significantly more large CDR3 similarity clusters than controls did.

V usage is TRBV7-2 and J usage is TRBJ2-1; 11 bases are a match to TRBD2. The material was whole blood, obtained in connection with sensitization to the hapten diphenylcyclopropenone (DPC). The clonotype originates from a woman between 35 and 50 years old with alopecia areata. Some clones in this sample may be carry-over from other donors' samples. In DNA, the CDR3 is TGTGCCAGCAGCTTTGTTAGCGGGAGGGGGAATGAGCAGTTCTTC. Translated, it gives CASSFVSGRGNEQFF.